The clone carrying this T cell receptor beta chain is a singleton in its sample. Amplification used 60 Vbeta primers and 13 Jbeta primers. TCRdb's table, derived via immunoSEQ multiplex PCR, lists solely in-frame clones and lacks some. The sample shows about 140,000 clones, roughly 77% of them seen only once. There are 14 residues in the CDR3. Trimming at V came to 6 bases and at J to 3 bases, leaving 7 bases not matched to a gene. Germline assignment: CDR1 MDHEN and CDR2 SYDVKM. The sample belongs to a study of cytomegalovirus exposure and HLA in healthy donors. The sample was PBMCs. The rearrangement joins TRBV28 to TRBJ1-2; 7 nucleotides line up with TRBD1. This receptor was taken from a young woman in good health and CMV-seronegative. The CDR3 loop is CASSLDRDDYGYTF. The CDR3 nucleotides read TGTGCCAGCAGCTTAGACAGGGACGACTATGGCTACACCTTC.